Listed here are 5 T cell receptor beta chains from one sample, sequenced in a study of T cells after yellow fever vaccination. TCRdb re-analysed the 5' RACE reads in MiXCR, keeping a single row per CDR3 protein. There are about 140,000 distinct CDR3 sequences in the sample; 6.5% to 8.5% occur only once, and under 0.85% lies in the top ten. The sequencing here drew on CD4+ T cells sorted from PBMCs, taken 5 days after the yellow fever booster vaccination. The origin of the receptors is a man aged 25 to 40 who received the YFV17D yellow fever vaccine.

The chain joins TRBV7-2 to TRBJ2-7; 12 bases align to TRBD1. Germline CDR1 reads SGHTA; CDR2 reads FQGNSA. The CDR3 spans 16 residues. Germline trimming cut 1 base from V and 5 bases from J; bases unmatched to any gene: 6. Here the CDR3 reads CASSLVTGTGGHEQYF. The CDR3 nucleotides read TGTGCCAGCAGCTTAGTTACCGGGACAGGGGGCCACGAGCAGTACTTC.

The sample holds many counts of this clonotype. This chain uses TRBV28 with TRBJ2-4, with 7 nucleotides matching TRBD1. The germline gives CDR1 MDHEN, CDR2 SYDVKM. The CDR3 runs to 14 residues. V gave up 6 bases and J gave up 3 bases; unmatched junction bases: 5. CDR3 coding DNA: TGTGCCAGCAGCAAACAGGGGAGCAAAAACATTCAGTACTTC. This encodes CASSKQGSKNIQYF.

Ten or more counts support this clonotype. The chain couples TRBV20-1 to TRBJ2-3; TRBD1 matches 7 bases. The trim removed 5 bases at V and 8 bases at J, leaving 7 bases unmatched. From germline, CDR1 is DFQATT and CDR2 SNEGSKA (reference sequence). This CDR3 has 12 residues. The CDR3 sequence is CSAGQEYVTQYF. In DNA, the CDR3 is TGCAGTGCTGGACAGGAGTATGTTACGCAGTATTTT.

This clonotype showed up just a few times. CDR3 nucleotides: TGCGCCAGCAGCTTGACCTTCTTGTCTACGCAGTATTTT. Translation: CASSLTFLSTQYF. The chain recombines TRBV5-1 with TRBJ2-3; no definite D call. CDR1 is SGHRS and CDR2 is YFSETQ in the germline V gene. The CDR3 spans 13 residues. The V end lost 1 base, the J end lost 8 bases, and 11 bases lay between the germline ends. Full variable domain (rest looked up from reference TRBV5-1 and TRBJ2-3): KAGVTQTPRYLIKTRGQQVTLSCSPISGHRSVSWYQQTPGQGLQFLFEYFSETQRNKGNFPGRFSGRQFSNSRSEMNVSTLELGDSALYLCASSLTFLSTQYFGPGTRLTVL.

This clonotype was seen repeatedly, ten times or more. The chain joins TRBV5-4 to TRBJ2-3; D might be TRBD1 or TRBD2, each matching 6 bases. The V and J ends lost 9 bases and 1 base respectively, with 15 bases between them. Per germline, CDR1 SGHNT and CDR2 YYREEE (reference sequence). The CDR3 contains 14 residues. CDR3 residues: CATQEGGGTDTQYF. The CDR3 nucleotides read TGTGCCACCCAAGAGGGGGGCGGCACAGATACGCAGTATTTT.